This TCR beta chain stems from a study of blood T cells in healthy people across ages. CDR1 and CDR2 from the germline V gene are DFQATT and SNEGSKA (reference sequence). CDR3 length: 15 amino acids. Notes on this clonotype: Its specificity is unknown.

Sample-barcoded 5' priming and a J-beta primer mix drove a second PCR of roughly 6 to 12 cycles. All samples gave at least 2.5 million CDR3-containing paired-end reads. TCRdb re-called the 5' RACE reads through MiXCR, storing one row per CDR3 protein. Seen here are roughly 1 million distinct CDR3 sequences, approximately 25% observed once, and the top ten hold less than 0.75%. Whole-study results and caveats: Long-lived donors had more naive CD4+ cells and higher diversity than aged donors. Unsorted PBMC input precluded a conclusive naive versus antigen-experienced comparison.

These same data were also listed under a study on T cells of mothers and their children.

The clonotype comes from a girl aged 2 to 9 in good health. This chain connects TRBV20-1 to TRBJ2-5, with 9 bases that match TRBD1. The end of the DNA aligns better with TRBJ2-1, so the J call may be wrong. Material for sequencing was blood. CDR3 sequence: CSPRGRDRDDDEQFF. The CDR3 region has the DNA TGCAGCCCAAGGGGTCGGGACAGGGATGATGATGAGCAGTTCTTC.